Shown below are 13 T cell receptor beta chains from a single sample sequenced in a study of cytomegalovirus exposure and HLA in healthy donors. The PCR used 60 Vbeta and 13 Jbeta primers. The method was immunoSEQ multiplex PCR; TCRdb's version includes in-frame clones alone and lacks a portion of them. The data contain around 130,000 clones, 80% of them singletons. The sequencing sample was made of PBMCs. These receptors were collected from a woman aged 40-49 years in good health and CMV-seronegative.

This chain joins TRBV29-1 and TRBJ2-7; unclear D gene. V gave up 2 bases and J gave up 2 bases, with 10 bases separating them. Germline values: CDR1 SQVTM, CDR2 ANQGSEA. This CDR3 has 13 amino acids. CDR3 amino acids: CSVEQGTTYEQYF. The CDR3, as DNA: TGCAGCGTTGAACAAGGTACTACCTACGAGCAGTACTTC.

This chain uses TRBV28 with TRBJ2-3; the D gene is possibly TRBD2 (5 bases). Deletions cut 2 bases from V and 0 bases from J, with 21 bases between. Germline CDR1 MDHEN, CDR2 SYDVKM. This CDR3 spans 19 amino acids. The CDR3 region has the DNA TGTGCCAGCAGTTTAGGATCTGGATCGACTACAGCTAGCACAGATACGCAGTATTTT. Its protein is CASSLGSGSTTASTDTQYF.

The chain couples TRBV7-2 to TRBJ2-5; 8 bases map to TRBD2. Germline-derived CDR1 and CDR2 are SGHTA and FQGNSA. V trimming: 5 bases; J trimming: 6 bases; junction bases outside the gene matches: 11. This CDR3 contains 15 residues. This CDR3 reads CASSTYRGGLQTQYF. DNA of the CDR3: TGTGCCAGCAGCACGTACCGGGGGGGCCTACAGACCCAGTACTTC.

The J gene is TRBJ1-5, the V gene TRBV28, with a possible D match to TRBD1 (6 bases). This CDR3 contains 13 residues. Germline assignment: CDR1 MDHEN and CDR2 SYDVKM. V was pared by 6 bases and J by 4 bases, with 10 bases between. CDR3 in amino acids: CASSRQVNQPQHF. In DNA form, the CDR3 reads TGTGCCAGCAGCAGACAGGTTAATCAGCCCCAGCATTTT.

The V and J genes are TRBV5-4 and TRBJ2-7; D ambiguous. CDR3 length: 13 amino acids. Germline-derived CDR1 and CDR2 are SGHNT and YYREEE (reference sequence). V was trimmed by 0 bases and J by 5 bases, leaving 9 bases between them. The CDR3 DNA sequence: TGTGCCAGCAGCTTGGTCGGAGCCCACGAGCAGTACTTC. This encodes CASSLVGAHEQYF.

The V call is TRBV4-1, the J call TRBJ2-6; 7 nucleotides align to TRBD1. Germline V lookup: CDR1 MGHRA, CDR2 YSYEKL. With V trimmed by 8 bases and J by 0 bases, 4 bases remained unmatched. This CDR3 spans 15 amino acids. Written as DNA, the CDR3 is TGCGCCAGCCGGACAGGCCCCTCTGGGGCCAACGTCCTGACTTTC. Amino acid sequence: CASRTGPSGANVLTF.

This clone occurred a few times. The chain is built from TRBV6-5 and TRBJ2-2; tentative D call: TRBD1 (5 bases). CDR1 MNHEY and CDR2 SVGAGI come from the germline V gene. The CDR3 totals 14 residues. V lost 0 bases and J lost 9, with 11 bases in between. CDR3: CASSYSIRARELFF. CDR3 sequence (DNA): TGTGCCAGCAGTTACTCGATCAGGGCGAGGGAGCTGTTTTTT.

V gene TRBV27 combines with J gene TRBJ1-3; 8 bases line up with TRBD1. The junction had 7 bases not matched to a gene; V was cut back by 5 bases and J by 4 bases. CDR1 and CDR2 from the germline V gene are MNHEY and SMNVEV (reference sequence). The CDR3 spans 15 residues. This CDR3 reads CASSLRTGHGNTIYF. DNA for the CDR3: TGTGCCAGCAGTCTGAGGACAGGGCACGGAAACACCATATATTTT.

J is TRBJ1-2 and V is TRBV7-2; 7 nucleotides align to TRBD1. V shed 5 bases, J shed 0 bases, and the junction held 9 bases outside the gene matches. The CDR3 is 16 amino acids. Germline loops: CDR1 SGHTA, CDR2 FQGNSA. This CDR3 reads CASSPLPGQTNYGYTF. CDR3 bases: TGTGCCAGCAGCCCCCTCCCGGGACAGACTAACTATGGCTACACCTTC.

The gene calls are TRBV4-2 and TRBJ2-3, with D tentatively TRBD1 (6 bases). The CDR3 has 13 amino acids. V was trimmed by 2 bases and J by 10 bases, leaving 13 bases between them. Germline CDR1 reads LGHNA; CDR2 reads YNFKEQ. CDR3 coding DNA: TGTGCCAGCAGCCAAAACCCCGAGGGGGCGCAGTATTTT. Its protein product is CASSQNPEGAQYF.

As DNA, the CDR3 is TGTGCCAGCAGCCCCCGGGAGGGTAGGCATCAGCCCCAGCATTTT. Its protein is CASSPREGRHQPQHF. The chain links TRBV7-6 to TRBJ1-5; D not certain. Germline CDR1 is SGHVS and CDR2 is FNYEAQ. The CDR3 contains 15 residues. Between the trimmed V and J ends, which lost 5 bases and 5 bases, there was a span of 16 bases.

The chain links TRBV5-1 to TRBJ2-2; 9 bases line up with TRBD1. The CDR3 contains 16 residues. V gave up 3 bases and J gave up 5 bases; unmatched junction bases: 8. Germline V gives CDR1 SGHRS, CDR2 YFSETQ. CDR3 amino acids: CASSSGQGSPTGELFF. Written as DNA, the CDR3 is TGCGCCAGCAGCTCAGGACAGGGGAGCCCTACCGGGGAGCTGTTTTTT.

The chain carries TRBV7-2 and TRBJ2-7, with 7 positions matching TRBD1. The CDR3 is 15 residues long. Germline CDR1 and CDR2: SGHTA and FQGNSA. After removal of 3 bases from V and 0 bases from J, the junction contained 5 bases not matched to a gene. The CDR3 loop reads CASSFSRDSSYEQYF. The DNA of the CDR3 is TGTGCCAGCAGCTTCTCCCGGGACAGCTCCTACGAGCAGTACTTC.